What follows are 11 T cell receptor beta chains derived from one specimen sequenced in a study of T cell responses to AZD1222 COVID-19 vaccine. Measured with immunoSEQ multiplex PCR; TCRdb has only the in-frame clones, and not every one. This repertoire shows 100,000 to 150,000 clones, around 92% found once; its top ten account for less than 2%. This material consisted of peripheral blood, taken on day 0 of AZD1222 vaccination. The receptors were sampled from an adult in good health.

The genes are TRBV7-9 and TRBJ2-1; 10 bases agree with TRBD2. The CDR3 sequence is 15 residues long. The germline V gene encodes CDR1 SEHNR and CDR2 FQNEAQ (reference sequence). Unmatched junction bases numbered 7, after V lost 4 bases and J lost 7 bases. The CDR3 here is CASSSAGLATNEQFF. CDR3 in DNA: TGTGCCAGCAGCTCGGCGGGACTAGCGACTAATGAGCAGTTCTTC.

The count of this clone is one. This chain uses TRBV28 with TRBJ1-1; D may be TRBD1 (5 bases). The V gene's germline CDR1 is MDHEN and CDR2 SYDVKM. V shed 5 bases and J shed 1 base, with 26 bases lying between them. CDR3 size: 19 residues. CDR3 nucleotides: TGTGCCAGCAGTCCCGGGTGGGGCAGAAAGAGGGGAGCGAACACTGAAGCTTTCTTT. Its protein product is CASSPGWGRKRGANTEAFF.

V is TRBV19 and J is TRBJ1-3; D gene ambiguous. The CDR3 contains 16 residues. V lost 3 bases, J lost 3 bases, and 15 bases lay in between. CDR1 LNHDA and CDR2 SQIVND come from the germline V gene (reference sequence). CDR3 bases: TGTGCCAGTAGTATCGGGAGGGCTGATCTTGGAAACACCATATATTTT. It translates to CASSIGRADLGNTIYF.

The chain combines TRBV27 with TRBJ2-7, with 7 bases aligning to TRBD2. Looked up from germline, CDR1 is MNHEY and CDR2 is SMNVEV (reference sequence). The CDR3 is made up of 15 amino acids. Trimming at V came to 2 bases and at J to 0 bases, leaving 4 bases not matched to a gene. The CDR3 here is CASSLGGGISYEQYF. For the CDR3, the DNA is TGTGCCAGCAGTTTAGGCGGGGGAATCTCCTACGAGCAGTACTTC.

This clone was picked up a small number of times. The gene calls are TRBV24-1 and TRBJ1-1; no definite D call. Deletions cut 4 bases from V and 2 bases from J, with 25 bases between. The CDR3 extends over 19 amino acids. Germline V CDR1 and CDR2: KGHDR, SFDVKD. The CDR3 region has the DNA TGTGCCACCAGTGACCACCTGAGGGTCGGTCGGAAACTTAACACTGAAGCTTTCTTT. Protein: CATSDHLRVGRKLNTEAFF.

This chain uses TRBV5-6 with TRBJ1-5; 10 positions agree with TRBD1. J lost 5 bases, V lost 2 bases, and 4 bases had no gene match. Germline V gives CDR1 SGHDT, CDR2 YYEEEE. This CDR3 spans 15 amino acids. CDR3 sequence: CASSLIGQGDQPQHF. CDR3 nucleotide sequence: TGTGCCAGCAGCTTAATCGGACAGGGGGATCAGCCCCAGCATTTT.

The V gene is TRBV5-1, the J gene TRBJ2-7; 13 nucleotides line up with TRBD2. The CDR3 is made up of 15 amino acids. Per the germline V gene, CDR1 is SGHRS and CDR2 is YFSETQ. The V gene end was trimmed by 2 bases and the J gene end by 4 bases; junction bases not matched to a gene: 3. The DNA of the CDR3 is TGCGCCAGCAGCTTCCGGACTAGCGGGAGTTACGAGCAGTACTTC. It specifies CASSFRTSGSYEQYF.

The chain couples TRBV5-4 to TRBJ1-4, with D hard to call. Germline CDR1 reads SGHNT; CDR2 reads YYREEE (reference sequence). The CDR3 contains 17 residues. The V end lost 0 bases, the J end lost 0 bases, and 12 bases lay between the germline ends. CDR3 amino acids: CASSLGLNPPTNEKLFF. The CDR3 DNA reads TGTGCCAGCAGCTTGGGACTGAACCCACCAACTAATGAAAAACTGTTTTTT.

The chain links TRBV27 to TRBJ2-7; 9 nucleotides match TRBD1. Unmatched junction bases numbered 13, after V lost 6 bases and J lost 7 bases. Per the germline V gene, CDR1 is MNHEY and CDR2 is SMNVEV (reference sequence). The CDR3 length is 15 residues. The DNA of the CDR3 is TGTGCCAGCAGACCTCTCGGGGGACAGGGAAGAGAGCAGTACTTC. Its translation: CASRPLGGQGREQYF.

The chain joins TRBV9 to TRBJ2-7; D possibly corresponds to TRBD2 (5 bases). The V end lost 1 base, the J end lost 4 bases, and 15 bases lay between the germline ends. CDR1 and CDR2 (germline): SGDLS, YYNGEE. The CDR3 consists of 15 residues. The CDR3 spells CASSVSSGSGYEQYF. The CDR3 DNA sequence: TGTGCCAGCAGCGTAAGTTCGGGGTCTGGATACGAGCAGTACTTC.

V gene TRBV23-1 combines with J gene TRBJ2-7; 10 bases map to TRBD1. TRBV23-1 is an ORF, and what it does is uncertain. The CDR3 covers 14 residues. Unmatched junction bases numbered 5, after V lost 2 bases and J lost 7 bases. CDR3 region: CASSQRDRGCEQYF. DNA for the CDR3: TGCGCCAGCAGTCAACGGGACAGGGGATGTGAGCAGTACTTC.